The clone carrying this T cell receptor beta chain was recorded many times. The antigen remains unidentified. The use of a sample-barcoded 5' primer and a J-beta primer mix characterized a second PCR of roughly 6 to 11 cycles. There were at least 2.5 million CDR3-containing paired-end reads obtained from each sample. Via MiXCR, TCRdb re-called the 5' RACE reads, giving one row per CDR3 protein. The data contain about 970,000 distinct CDR3 sequences, about 53% of them singletons. Isolating PBMCs gave at least 6.5 million of these cells per sample. This record belongs to a study of blood T cells in healthy people across ages. General study findings and limits: Roughly linear age-related decline in beta diversity appeared, significant by age 40. Long-lived donors exceeded aged donors in naive CD4+ cells and diversity.

Trimming took 4 bases from V and 12 from J; bases not matched to a gene: 5. The germline V gene encodes CDR1 SGHRS and CDR2 YFSETQ. The CDR3 runs to 12 residues. This chain links TRBV5-1 with TRBJ2-1; 9 bases are a match to TRBD1. Sequenced input: blood. The sequence derives from a woman aged 55-75 years in good health. The CDR3 nucleotides are TGCGCCAGCAGCACACAGGGGGCTGGGCAGTTCTTC. It is translated as CASSTQGAGQFF.